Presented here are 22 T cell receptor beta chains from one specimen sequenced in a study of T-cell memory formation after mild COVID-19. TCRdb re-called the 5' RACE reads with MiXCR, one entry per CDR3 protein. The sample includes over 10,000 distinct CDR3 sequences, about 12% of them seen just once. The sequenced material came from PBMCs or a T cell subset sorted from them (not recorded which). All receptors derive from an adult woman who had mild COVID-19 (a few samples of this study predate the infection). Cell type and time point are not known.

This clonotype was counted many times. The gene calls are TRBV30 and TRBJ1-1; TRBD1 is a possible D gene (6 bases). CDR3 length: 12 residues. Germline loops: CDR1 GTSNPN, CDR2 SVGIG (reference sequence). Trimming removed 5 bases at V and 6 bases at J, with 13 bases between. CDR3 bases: TGTGCCTGGCAATATAGGACAGCTGAAGCTTTCTTT. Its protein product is CAWQYRTAEAFF.

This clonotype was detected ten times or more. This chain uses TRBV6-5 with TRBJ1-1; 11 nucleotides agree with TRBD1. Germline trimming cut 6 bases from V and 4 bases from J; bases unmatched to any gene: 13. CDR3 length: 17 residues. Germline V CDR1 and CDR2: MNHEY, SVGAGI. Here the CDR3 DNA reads TGTGCCAGCAGGGACAGGGGGCGTGGGAGGCTGGGCACTGAAGCTTTCTTT. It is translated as CASRDRGRGRLGTEAFF.

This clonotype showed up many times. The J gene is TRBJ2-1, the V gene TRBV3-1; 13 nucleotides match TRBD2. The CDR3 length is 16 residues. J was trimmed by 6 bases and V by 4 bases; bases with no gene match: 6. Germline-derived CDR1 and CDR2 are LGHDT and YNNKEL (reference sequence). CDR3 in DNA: TGTGCCAGCAGCCCGGCACTAGCGGGGGGGCGCAATGAGCAGTTCTTC. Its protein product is CASSPALAGGRNEQFF.

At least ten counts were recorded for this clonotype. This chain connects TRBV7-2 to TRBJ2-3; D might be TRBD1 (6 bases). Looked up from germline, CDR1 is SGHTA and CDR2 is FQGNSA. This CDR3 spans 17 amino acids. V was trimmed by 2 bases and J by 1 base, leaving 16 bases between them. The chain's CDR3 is CASSLKGVPLGTDTQYF. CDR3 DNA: TGTGCCAGCAGCTTAAAGGGGGTACCCCTTGGCACAGATACGCAGTATTTT.

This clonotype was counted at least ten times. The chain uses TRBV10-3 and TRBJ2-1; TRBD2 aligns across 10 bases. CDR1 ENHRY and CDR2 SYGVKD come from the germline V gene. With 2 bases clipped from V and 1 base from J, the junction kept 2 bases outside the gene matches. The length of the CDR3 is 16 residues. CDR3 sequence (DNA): TGTGCCATCAGTGAGACTAGCGGGGTGTCCTACAATGAGCAGTTCTTC. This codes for CAISETSGVSYNEQFF.

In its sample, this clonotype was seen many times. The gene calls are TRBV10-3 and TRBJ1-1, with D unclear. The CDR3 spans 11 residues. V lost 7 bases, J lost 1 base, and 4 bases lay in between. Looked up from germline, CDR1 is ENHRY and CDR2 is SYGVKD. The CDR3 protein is CAIKGNTEAFF. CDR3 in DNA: TGTGCCATCAAGGGGAACACTGAAGCTTTCTTT.

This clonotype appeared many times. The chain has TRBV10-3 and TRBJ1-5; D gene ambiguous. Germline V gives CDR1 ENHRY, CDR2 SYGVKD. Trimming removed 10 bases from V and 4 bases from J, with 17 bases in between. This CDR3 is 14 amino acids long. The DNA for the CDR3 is TGTGCCACCAGCAGAGTGGGTGGGAATCAGCCCCAGCATTTT. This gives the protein CATSRVGGNQPQHF.

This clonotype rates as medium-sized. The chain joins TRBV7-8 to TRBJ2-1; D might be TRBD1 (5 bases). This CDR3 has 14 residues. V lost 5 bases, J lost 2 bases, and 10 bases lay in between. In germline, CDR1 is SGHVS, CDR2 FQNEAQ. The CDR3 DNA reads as TGTGCCAGCAGCCACCCGACAGCCTACAATGAGCAGTTCTTC. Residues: CASSHPTAYNEQFF.

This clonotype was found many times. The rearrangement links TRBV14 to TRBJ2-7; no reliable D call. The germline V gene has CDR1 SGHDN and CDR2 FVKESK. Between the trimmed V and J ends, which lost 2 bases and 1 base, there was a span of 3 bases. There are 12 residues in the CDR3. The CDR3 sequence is CASSQNSYEQYF. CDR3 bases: TGTGCCAGCAGCCAAAATTCCTACGAGCAGTACTTC.

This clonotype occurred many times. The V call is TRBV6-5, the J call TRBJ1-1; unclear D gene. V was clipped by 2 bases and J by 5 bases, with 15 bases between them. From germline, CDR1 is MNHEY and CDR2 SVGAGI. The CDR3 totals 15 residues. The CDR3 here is CASSYAGRRVTEAFF. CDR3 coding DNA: TGTGCCAGCAGTTACGCCGGGAGGCGAGTGACTGAAGCTTTCTTT.

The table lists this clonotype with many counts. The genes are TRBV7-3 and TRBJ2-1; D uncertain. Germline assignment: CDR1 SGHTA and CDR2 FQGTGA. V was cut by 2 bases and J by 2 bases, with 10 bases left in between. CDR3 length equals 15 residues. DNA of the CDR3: TGTGCCAGCAGCTTAGGGCTGGCTGCCTACAATGAGCAGTTCTTC. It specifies CASSLGLAAYNEQFF.

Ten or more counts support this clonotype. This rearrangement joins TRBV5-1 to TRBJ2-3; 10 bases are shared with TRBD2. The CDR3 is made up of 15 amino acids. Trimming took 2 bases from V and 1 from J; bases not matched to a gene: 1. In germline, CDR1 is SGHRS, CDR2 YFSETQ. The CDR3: CASSFLAGGTDTQYF. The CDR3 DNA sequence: TGCGCCAGCAGCTTCCTAGCGGGGGGCACAGATACGCAGTATTTT.

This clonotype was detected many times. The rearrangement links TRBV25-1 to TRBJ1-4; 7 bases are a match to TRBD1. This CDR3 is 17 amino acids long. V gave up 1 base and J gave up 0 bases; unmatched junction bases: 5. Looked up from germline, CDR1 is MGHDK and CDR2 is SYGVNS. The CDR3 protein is CASSESGTAATNEKLFF. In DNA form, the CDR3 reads TGTGCCAGCAGTGAATCCGGGACAGCTGCAACTAATGAAAAACTGTTTTTT.

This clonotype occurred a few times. In DNA form, the CDR3 reads TGTGCCAGCAGCTTATTAGGCGCCGGGAGCACAGATACGCAGTATTTT. It encodes CASSLLGAGSTDTQYF. The chain employs TRBV7-9 and TRBJ2-3; D gene ambiguous. CDR1 and CDR2 from the germline V gene are SEHNR and FQNEAQ (reference sequence). CDR3 length: 16 residues. V was shortened by 2 bases and J by 0 bases, with 12 bases between the two germline ends. Complete variable domain (other parts from reference TRBV7-9 and TRBJ2-3): DTGVSQNPRHKITKRGQNVTFRCDPISEHNRLYWYRQTLGQGPEFLTYFQNEAQLEKSRLLSDRFSAERPKGSFSTLEIQRTEQGDSAMYLCASSLLGAGSTDTQYFGPGTRLTVL.

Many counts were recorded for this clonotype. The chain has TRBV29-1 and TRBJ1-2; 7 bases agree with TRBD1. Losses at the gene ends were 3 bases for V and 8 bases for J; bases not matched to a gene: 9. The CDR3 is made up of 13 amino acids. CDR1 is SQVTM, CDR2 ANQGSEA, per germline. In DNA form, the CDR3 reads TGCAGCGTTGATTGGAGACAGGGTAAAGGCTACACCTTC. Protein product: CSVDWRQGKGYTF.

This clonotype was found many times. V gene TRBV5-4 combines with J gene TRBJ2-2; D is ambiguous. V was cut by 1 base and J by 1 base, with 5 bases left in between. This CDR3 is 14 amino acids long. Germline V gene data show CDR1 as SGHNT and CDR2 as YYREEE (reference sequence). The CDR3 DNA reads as TGTGCCAGCAGCTTGAGGTGGAACACCGGGGAGCTGTTTTTT. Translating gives CASSLRWNTGELFF.

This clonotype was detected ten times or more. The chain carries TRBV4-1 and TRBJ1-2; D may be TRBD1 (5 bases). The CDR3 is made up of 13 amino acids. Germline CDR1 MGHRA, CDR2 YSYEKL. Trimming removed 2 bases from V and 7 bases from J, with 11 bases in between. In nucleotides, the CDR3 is TGCGCCAGCAGCCAATTAGGGGCGGGTGGCTACACCTTC. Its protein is CASSQLGAGGYTF.

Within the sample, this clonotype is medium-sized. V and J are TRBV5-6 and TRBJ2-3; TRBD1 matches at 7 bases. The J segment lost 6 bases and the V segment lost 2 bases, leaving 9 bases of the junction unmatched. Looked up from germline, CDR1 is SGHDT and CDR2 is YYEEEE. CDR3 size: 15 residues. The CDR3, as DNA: TGTGCCAGCAGCTTCGGGACAGCTACATCGGATACGCAGTATTTT. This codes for CASSFGTATSDTQYF.

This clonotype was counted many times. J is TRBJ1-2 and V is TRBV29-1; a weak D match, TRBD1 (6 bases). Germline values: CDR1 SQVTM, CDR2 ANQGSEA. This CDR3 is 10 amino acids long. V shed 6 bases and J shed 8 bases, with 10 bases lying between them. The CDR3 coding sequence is TGCAGCGTAGACACAGGGGGCTACACCTTC. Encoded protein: CSVDTGGYTF. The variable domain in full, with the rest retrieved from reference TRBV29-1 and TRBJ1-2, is SAVISQKPSRDICQRGTSLTIQCQVDSQVTMMFWYRQQPGQSLTLIATANQGSEATYESGFVIDKFPISRPNLTFSTLTVSNMSPEDSSIYLCSVDTGGYTFGSGTRLTVV.

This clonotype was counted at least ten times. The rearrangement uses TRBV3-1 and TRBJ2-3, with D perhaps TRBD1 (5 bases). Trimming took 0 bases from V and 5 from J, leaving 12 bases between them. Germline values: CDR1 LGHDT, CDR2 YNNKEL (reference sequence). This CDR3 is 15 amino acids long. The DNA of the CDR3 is TGTGCCAGCAGCCAAGATCCGCAGGGTGGAGATACGCAGTATTTT. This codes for CASSQDPQGGDTQYF.

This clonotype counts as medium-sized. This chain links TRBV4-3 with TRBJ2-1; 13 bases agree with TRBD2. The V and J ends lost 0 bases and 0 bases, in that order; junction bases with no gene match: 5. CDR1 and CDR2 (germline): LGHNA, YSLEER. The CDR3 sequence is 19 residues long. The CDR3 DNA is TGCGCCAGCAGCCAAGATAGACTAGCGGGAGGACTCTCCTACAATGAGCAGTTCTTC. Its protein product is CASSQDRLAGGLSYNEQFF.

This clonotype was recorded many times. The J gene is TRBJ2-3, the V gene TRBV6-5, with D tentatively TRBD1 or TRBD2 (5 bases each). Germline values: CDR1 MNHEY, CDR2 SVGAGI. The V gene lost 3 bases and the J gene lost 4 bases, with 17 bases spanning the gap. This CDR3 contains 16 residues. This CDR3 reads CASSYLTSRGADTQYF. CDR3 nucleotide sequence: TGTGCCAGCAGTTATTTAACCTCCCGAGGGGCAGATACGCAGTATTTT.